The rows below give T cell receptor beta chains drawn from one sample of a study of blood T cell repertoires in COVID-19. Using immunoSEQ multiplex PCR, the repertoire was profiled, and TCRdb retains in-frame clones only, with some absent. The data show 150,000 to 200,000 clones, over 65% seen once. The sequenced material came from peripheral blood. The receptor set was obtained from a person aged 65 to 85 with COVID-19, enrolled during active disease. The CDR3 runs from the conserved cysteine through the conserved F or W. D genes are given only for firm matches. The size field is filled for only some rows; it gives once, few, many or a size class.

>TRBV4-1|TRBJ2-2|TRBD1|-
TGCGCCAGCAGCCAACCGGGACAGGGGGTCAATCGGGAGCTGTTTTTT
CASSQPGQGVNRELFF
>TRBV5-1|TRBJ1-4|-|once
TGCGCCAGCAGCGTCGACAGTCCAACTAATGAAAAACTGTTTTTT
CASSVDSPTNEKLFF
>TRBV7-2|TRBJ2-1|-|few
TGTGCCAGCAGCTTAGGGACGGGGACTTACAATGAGCAGTTCTTC
CASSLGTGTYNEQFF
>TRBV19|TRBJ1-2|-|-
TGTGCCAGTAGTATTGGGACAAGAGAGAGCTACACCTTC
CASSIGTRESYTF
>TRBV10-3|TRBJ2-5|-|once
TGTGCCATCAGCTTCTTTAGATACGAGACCCAGTACTTC
CAISFFRYETQYF
>TRBV5-5|TRBJ1-2|TRBD1|-
TGTGCCAGCAGCTGGACAGGGTCTAGCTATGGCTACACCTTC
CASSWTGSSYGYTF
>TRBV6-2/TRBV6-3|TRBJ2-2|-|-
TGTGCCAGCAGTTTATCGGTCACCGGGGAGCTGTTTTTT
CASSLSVTGELFF
>TRBV20-1|TRBJ1-6|-|-
TGCAGTGCTAGAGAACAGGCCTCCCTCCACTTT
CSAREQASLHF
>TRBV9|TRBJ1-5|-|once
TGTGCCAGCAGGAGCTGTCAGCCCCAGCATTTT
CASRSCQPQHF
>TRBV30|TRBJ2-4|TRBD1|-
TGTGCCTGGACCCACAGGGGAAGACCCATTCAGTACTTC
CAWTHRGRPIQYF
>TRBV5-1|TRBJ1-4|TRBD1|once
TGCGCCAGCCGCGAACAGGGGTCTCCAACTAATGAAAAACTGTTTTTT
CASREQGSPTNEKLFF
>TRBV28|TRBJ2-7|TRBD1|many
TGTGCCAGCAGTTGGGACAGCAAAGCCTACGAGCAGTACTTC
CASSWDSKAYEQYF
>TRBV7-2|TRBJ2-3|TRBD2|-
TGTGCCAGCAGCTTATCAAGCGGGGGGGCCGGGAATACGCAGTATTTT
CASSLSSGGAGNTQYF
>TRBV18|TRBJ2-5|TRBD1|-
TGTGCCAGCTCACCAAACAGGCCAGGGGGCTTGGAGACCCAGTACTTC
CASSPNRPGGLETQYF
>TRBV15|TRBJ2-1|TRBD1|-
TGTGCCACCAGCAGACTAAGGACAGGGGCTGGGAATGAGCAGTTCTTC
CATSRLRTGAGNEQFF
>TRBV6-5|TRBJ1-2|TRBD1|few
TGTGCCAGCAGGGGGACAGGGGGCCACTATGGCTACACCTTC
CASRGTGGHYGYTF
>TRBV9|TRBJ2-7|TRBD2|-
TGTGCCAGCAGCGTAGCCCCAGCGGGAGACTACGAGCAGTACTTC
CASSVAPAGDYEQYF
>TRBV15|TRBJ1-1|-|few
TGTGCCACCAGCAGAGGAAGGGGTCAAATGAACACTGAAGCTTTCTTT
CATSRGRGQMNTEAFF
>TRBV27|TRBJ2-2|-|-
TGTGCCACGCTGTCGAGGTTTGCCGGGGAGCTGTTTTTT
CATLSRFAGELFF
>TRBV10-3|TRBJ2-5|-|-
TGTGCCAGTCTGGGAGCCGCAGGTCAAGAGACCCAGTACTTC
CASLGAAGQETQYF
>TRBV7-9|TRBJ1-1|TRBD1|-
TGTGCCAGTCATAACACAGGGGTCACTGAAGCTTTCTTT
CASHNTGVTEAFF
>TRBV5-1|TRBJ2-1|-|-
TGCGCCAGCAGTTTCGACTCGGTCAGCAATGAGCAGTTCTTC
CASSFDSVSNEQFF
>TRBV4-3|TRBJ2-2|-|-
TGCGCCAGCAGCGGGGGCAGGCCTCACGGGGAGCTGTTTTTT
CASSGGRPHGELFF
>TRBV6-1|TRBJ2-7|TRBD1|-
TGTGCCAGCAGTGAAACGGGGACAGGGCACTACGAGCAGTACTTC
CASSETGTGHYEQYF
>TRBV7-2|TRBJ1-3|-|-
TGTGCCAGCAGCTTAGCAGGCAGACTAGGCAGCTCTGGAAACACCATATATTTT
CASSLAGRLGSSGNTIYF
>TRBV14|TRBJ2-7|-|-
TGTGCCAGCAGCCAAGATATACTAGCAGGGGAGCAGTACTTC
CASSQDILAGEQYF
>TRBV11-3|TRBJ2-1|-|once
TGTGCCAGCAGCCGCCGTGACATAAACAATGAGCAGTTCTTC
CASSRRDINNEQFF
>TRBV5-1|TRBJ1-1|TRBD1|-
TGCGCCAGCAGCTTGGCTGCACAGGGGGCTGAAGCTTTCTTT
CASSLAAQGAEAFF
>TRBV7-2|TRBJ2-3|TRBD2|-
TGTGCCAGCAGCCCTGCATCCCTAGCGGGGGGTTACACAGATACGCAGTATTTT
CASSPASLAGGYTDTQYF
>TRBV6-4|TRBJ2-1|TRBD2|-
TGTGCCAGCAGTCTACTAGCGGGCTCCTACAATGAGCAGTTCTTC
CASSLLAGSYNEQFF
>TRBV19|TRBJ1-5|TRBD1|-
TGTGCCAGTCAGACAGGGTCGGGCAATCAGCCCCAGCATTTT
CASQTGSGNQPQHF
>TRBV6-5|TRBJ2-2|TRBD2|-
TGTGCCAGCAGTTCAAGACTAGCGGAGAGCACCGGGGAGCTGTTTTTT
CASSSRLAESTGELFF
>TRBV14|TRBJ1-6|-|-
TGTGCCAGCAGTATTCGGGGGGTGGAGAATTCACCCCTCCACTTT
CASSIRGVENSPLHF
>TRBV19|TRBJ2-1|-|-
TGTGCCAGTAAAATGAGCGTAGGGGCTTACAATGAGCAGTTCTTC
CASKMSVGAYNEQFF
>TRBV19|TRBJ2-2|TRBD2|-
TGTGCCAGTACCAGTAGCGGGGCCAACACCGGGGAGCTGTTTTTT
CASTSSGANTGELFF
>TRBV24-1|TRBJ1-4|-|-
TGTGCCACCAGTGGCGGGACGCCTAATGAAAAACTGTTTTTT
CATSGGTPNEKLFF
>TRBV5-6|TRBJ1-1|TRBD1|-
TGTGCCAGCAGCTTCCTACAGGGGGTCGCTGAAGCTTTCTTT
CASSFLQGVAEAFF
>TRBV11-2|TRBJ1-3|-|-
TGTGCCAGCAGCCAACGGGTCTCTGGAAACACCATATATTTT
CASSQRVSGNTIYF
>TRBV3-1/TRBV3-2|TRBJ1-4|-|-
TGTGCCAGCAGCCAAGGTGGGGCGGGGAATGAAAAACTGTTTTTT
CASSQGGAGNEKLFF
>TRBV11-2|TRBJ2-1|-|-
TGTGCCAGCAGCTTCTCGGGAGCCAATGAGCAGTTCTTC
CASSFSGANEQFF
>TRBV7-6|TRBJ2-1|-|-
TGTGCCAGCAGCTTAGACAGTAGCTCCTACAATGAGCAGTTCTTC
CASSLDSSSYNEQFF
>TRBV28|TRBJ2-4|TRBD2|-
TGTGCCAGCAGTTTTCGTGGGGGGGAAAACATTCAGTACTTC
CASSFRGGENIQYF
>TRBV27|TRBJ2-1|TRBD2|-
TGTGCCAGCAGTTTGGATTATGACGGGGGGGGCCAAAGGTATGAGCAGTTCTTC
CASSLDYDGGGQRYEQFF
>TRBV7-9|TRBJ1-2|-|-
TGTGCCAGCAGCGCGGGACTAGAGAACTATGGCTACACCTTC
CASSAGLENYGYTF
>TRBV15|TRBJ1-4|-|-
TGTGCCACCAGCCCAGGAACGGCTAATGAAAAACTGTTTTTT
CATSPGTANEKLFF
>TRBV24-1|TRBJ2-5|TRBD2|-
TGTGCCACCAGTCAAACGTCCCCTAGCGGACCAAAAGAGACCCAGTACTTC
CATSQTSPSGPKETQYF
>TRBV3-1/TRBV3-2|TRBJ2-5|TRBD2|-
TGTGCCAGCAGCCATTGGTCCACTAGCGAAGAGACCCAGTACTTC
CASSHWSTSEETQYF
>TRBV5-1|TRBJ2-7|TRBD1|-
TGCGCCAGCAGCTTGGGCCCGGACAGGTTAGTTACTCCGTCCTACGAGCAGTACTTC
CASSLGPDRLVTPSYEQYF
>TRBV4-1|TRBJ2-2|-|-
TGCGCCAGCAGCCAAGAGGGCAGGGTAAACACCGGGGAGCTGTTTTTT
CASSQEGRVNTGELFF
>TRBV9|TRBJ2-1|-|-
TGTGCCAGCAGCGTAGATAGCCTAAAGTACAATGAGCAGTTCTTC
CASSVDSLKYNEQFF
>TRBV2|TRBJ1-1|TRBD1|-
TGTGCCAGCAGTCAAGACAGGGGGTTAGTGACTGAAGCTTTCTTT
CASSQDRGLVTEAFF